This TCR beta chain was observed in a study of shared clonotypes between healthy human individuals. Broader study findings: Clonotypes shared by all four donors outscored non-shared clonotypes in generation probability.

Details on this clone: What it recognizes is unknown.

CD45RO-negative, CCR7-selected cells formed the naive CD8 fraction, which excluded terminally differentiated effector memory CD45RA+ cells. There were no recent acute infections or vaccinations among the donors, who were healthy HIV-negative adults. Authors' processing steps: Junction-only sequences without quality scores were provided by ImmunoSEQ, so filtering was different. Method: immunoSEQ multiplex PCR; TCRdb's copy keeps in-frame clones and lacks some. V and J calls and clone size come straight from that table; D and trimming were deduced from the DNA. This sample has 1.5 million to 2.5 million clones, with about 95% found just once. This sequence originates from a young man in good health. The sequencing sample was made of naive CD8+ T cells sorted from blood.

CDR3 region: CASSLTGLAGLYEQYF. For the CDR3, the DNA is TGTGCCAGCAGCCTAACGGGACTAGCGGGTCTCTACGAGCAGTACTTC. V and J are TRBV7-2 and TRBJ2-7; 12 nucleotides align to TRBD2. Germline V lookup: CDR1 SGHTA, CDR2 FQGNSA. The CDR3 has 16 amino acids. Trimming took 5 bases from V and 3 from J; bases not matched to a gene: 8.